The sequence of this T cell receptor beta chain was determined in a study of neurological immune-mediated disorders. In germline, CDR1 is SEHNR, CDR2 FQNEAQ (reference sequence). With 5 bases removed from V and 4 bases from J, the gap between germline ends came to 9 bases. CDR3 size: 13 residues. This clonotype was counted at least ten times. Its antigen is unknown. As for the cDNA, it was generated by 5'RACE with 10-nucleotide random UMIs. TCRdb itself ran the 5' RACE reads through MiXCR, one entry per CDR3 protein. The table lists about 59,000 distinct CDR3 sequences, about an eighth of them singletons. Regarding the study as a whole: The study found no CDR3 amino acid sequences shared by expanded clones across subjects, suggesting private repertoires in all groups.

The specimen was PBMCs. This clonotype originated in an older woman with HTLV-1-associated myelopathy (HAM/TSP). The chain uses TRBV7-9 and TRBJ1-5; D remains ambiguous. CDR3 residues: CASSQTLNQPQHF. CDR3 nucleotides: TGTGCCAGCAGCCAAACCCTAAATCAGCCCCAGCATTTT.